Described below is a single T cell receptor (beta chain) sequence and its context. This specimen belongs to a study of cytomegalovirus exposure and HLA in healthy donors. Primers for the PCR totalled 60 Vbeta and 13 Jbeta. Repertoires were generated with immunoSEQ multiplex PCR, while TCRdb's copy carries only in-frame clones and drops some. The sample records about 120,000 clones, 83% being singletons. The V and J ends lost 7 bases and 3 bases respectively, with 13 bases between them. This CDR3 has 13 amino acids. The germline V gene has CDR1 MNHEY and CDR2 SVGAGI. This receptor was identified in a woman aged 40 to 50 in good health and CMV-seropositive. The V call is TRBV6-5, the J call TRBJ2-7; D not resolved. The sequencing sample was made of PBMCs. The CDR3 loop is CASIPTGSYEQYF. The CDR3 bases are TGTGCCAGCATCCCTACTGGTAGCTACGAGCAGTACTTC.